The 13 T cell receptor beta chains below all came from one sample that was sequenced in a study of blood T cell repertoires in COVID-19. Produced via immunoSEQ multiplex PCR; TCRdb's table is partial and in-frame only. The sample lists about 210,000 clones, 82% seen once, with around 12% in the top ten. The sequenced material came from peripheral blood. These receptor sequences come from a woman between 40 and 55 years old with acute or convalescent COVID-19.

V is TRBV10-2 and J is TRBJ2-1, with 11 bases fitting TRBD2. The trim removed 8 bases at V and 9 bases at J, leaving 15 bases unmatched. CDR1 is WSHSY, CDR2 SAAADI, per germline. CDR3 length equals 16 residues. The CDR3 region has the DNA TGCGCCAGCCCTCCGATACTAGCGGGGGCTTGGGGTGAGCAGTTCTTC. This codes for CASPPILAGAWGEQFF.

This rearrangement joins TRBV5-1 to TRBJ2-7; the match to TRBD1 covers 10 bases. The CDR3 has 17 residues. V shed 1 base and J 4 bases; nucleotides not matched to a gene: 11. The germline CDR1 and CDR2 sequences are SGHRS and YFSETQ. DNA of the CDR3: TGCGCCAGCAGCTTGCGAGACTCCGGGACAGGGGAGTACGAGCAGTACTTC. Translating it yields CASSLRDSGTGEYEQYF.

For the CDR3, the DNA is TGTGCCAGCAGTTACGGGACAGGTCATAGCAATCAGCCCCAGCATTTT. Protein product: CASSYGTGHSNQPQHF. The chain carries TRBV6-2 or TRBV6-3 and TRBJ1-5; TRBD1 agrees at 8 bases. The CDR3 consists of 16 residues. The V gene end was trimmed by 2 bases and the J gene end by 0 bases; junction bases not matched to a gene: 3. Germline V gene lookup returns CDR1 MNHEY and CDR2 SVGEGT.

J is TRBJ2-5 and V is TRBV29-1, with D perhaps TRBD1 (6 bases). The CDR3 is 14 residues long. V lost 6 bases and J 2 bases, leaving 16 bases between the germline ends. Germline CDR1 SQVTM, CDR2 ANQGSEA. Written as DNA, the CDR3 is TGCAGCGTACTTTTTGGACAGCTGCAAGAGACCCAGTACTTC. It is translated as CSVLFGQLQETQYF.

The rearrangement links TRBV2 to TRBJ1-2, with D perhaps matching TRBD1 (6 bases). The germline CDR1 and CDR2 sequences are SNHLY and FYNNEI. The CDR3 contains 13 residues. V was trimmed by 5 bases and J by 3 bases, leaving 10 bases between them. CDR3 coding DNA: TGTGCCAGCAGTATGGCAGGGGACTATGGCTACACCTTC. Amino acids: CASSMAGDYGYTF.

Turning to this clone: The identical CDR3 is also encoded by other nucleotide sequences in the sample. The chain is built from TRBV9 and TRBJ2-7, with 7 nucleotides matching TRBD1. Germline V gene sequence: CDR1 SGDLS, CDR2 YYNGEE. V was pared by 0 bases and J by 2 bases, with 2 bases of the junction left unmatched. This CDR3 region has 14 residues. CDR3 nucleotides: TGTGCCAGCAGCGTAGGAGGGACAGCCTACGAGCAGTACTTC. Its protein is CASSVGGTAYEQYF.

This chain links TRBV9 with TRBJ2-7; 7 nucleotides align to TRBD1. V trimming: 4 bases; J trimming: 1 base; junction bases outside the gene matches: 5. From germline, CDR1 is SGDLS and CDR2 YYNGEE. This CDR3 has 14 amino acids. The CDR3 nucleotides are TGTGCCAGCAGCCCTGGACAGGATTCCTACGAGCAGTACTTC. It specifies CASSPGQDSYEQYF.

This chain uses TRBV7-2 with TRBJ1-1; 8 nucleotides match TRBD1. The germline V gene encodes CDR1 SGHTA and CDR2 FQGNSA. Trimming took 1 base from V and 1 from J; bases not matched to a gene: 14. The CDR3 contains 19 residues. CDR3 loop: CASSLEGMGQVLSNTEAFF. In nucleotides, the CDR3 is TGTGCCAGCAGCTTAGAAGGAATGGGACAGGTACTCTCGAACACTGAAGCTTTCTTT. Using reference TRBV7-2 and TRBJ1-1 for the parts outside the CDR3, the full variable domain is GAGVSQSPSNKVTEKGKDVELRCDPISGHTALYWYRQSLGQGLEFLIYFQGNSAPDKSGLPSDRFSAERTGGSVSTLTIQRTQQEDSAVYLCASSLEGMGQVLSNTEAFFGQGTRLTVV.

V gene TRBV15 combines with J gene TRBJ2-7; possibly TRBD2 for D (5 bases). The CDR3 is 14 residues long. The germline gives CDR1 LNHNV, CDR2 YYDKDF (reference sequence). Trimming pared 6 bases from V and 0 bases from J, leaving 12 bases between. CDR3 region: CATSLVRDSYEQYF. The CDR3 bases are TGTGCCACCAGTTTAGTACGGGACTCCTACGAGCAGTACTTC.

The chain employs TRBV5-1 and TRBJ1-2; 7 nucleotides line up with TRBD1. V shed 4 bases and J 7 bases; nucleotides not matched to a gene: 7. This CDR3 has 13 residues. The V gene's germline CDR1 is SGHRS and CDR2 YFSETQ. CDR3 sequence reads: CASSMSTGSGYTF. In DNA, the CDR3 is TGCGCCAGCAGCATGTCGACAGGGTCTGGCTACACCTTC. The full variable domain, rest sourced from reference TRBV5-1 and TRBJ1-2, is KAGVTQTPRYLIKTRGQQVTLSCSPISGHRSVSWYQQTPGQGLQFLFEYFSETQRNKGNFPGRFSGRQFSNSRSEMNVSTLELGDSALYLCASSMSTGSGYTFGSGTRLTVV.

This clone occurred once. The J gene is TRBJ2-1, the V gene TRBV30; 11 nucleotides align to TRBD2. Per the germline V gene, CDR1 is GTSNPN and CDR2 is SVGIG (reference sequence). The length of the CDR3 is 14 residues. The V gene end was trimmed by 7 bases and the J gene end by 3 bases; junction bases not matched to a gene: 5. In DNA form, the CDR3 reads TGTGCCTTTAGCGGGGGGGCCAACTACAATGAGCAGTTCTTC. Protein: CAFSGGANYNEQFF.

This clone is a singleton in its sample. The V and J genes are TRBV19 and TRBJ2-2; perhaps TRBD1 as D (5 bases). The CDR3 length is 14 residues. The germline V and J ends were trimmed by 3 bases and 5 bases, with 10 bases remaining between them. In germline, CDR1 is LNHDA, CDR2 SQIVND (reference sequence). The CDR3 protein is CASSILGVTGELFF. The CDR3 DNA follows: TGTGCCAGTAGTATTTTAGGGGTGACCGGGGAGCTGTTTTTT.

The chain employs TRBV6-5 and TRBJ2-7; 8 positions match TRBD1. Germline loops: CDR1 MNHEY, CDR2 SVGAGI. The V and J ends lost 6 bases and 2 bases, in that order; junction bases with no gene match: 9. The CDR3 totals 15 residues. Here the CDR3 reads CASSATGTGPYEQYF. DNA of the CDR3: TGTGCCAGCAGCGCAACCGGGACAGGACCCTACGAGCAGTACTTC.